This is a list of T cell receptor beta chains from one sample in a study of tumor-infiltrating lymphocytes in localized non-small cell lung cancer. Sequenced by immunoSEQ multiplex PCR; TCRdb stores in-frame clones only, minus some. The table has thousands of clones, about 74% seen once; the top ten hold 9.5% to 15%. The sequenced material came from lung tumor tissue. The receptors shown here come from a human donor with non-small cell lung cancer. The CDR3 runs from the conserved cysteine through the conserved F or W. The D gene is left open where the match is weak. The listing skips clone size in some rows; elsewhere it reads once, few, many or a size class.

cdr3_nt: TGCGCCAGCAGCCAAGCACAGGGGACCTATAATTCACCCCTCCACTTT; cdr3_aa: CASSQAQGTYNSPLHF; v_call: TRBV4-1; clone_size: NA; d_call: TRBD1; j_call: TRBJ1-6
cdr3_nt: TGCGCCAGCACCGGGACAGGGTTCGATGAGCAGTTCTTC; cdr3_aa: CASTGTGFDEQFF; v_call: TRBV5-1; clone_size: NA; d_call: TRBD1; j_call: TRBJ2-1
cdr3_nt: TGTGCCAGCAGTCCTCCCGGAGCGGTCCAACATTCACCCCTCCACTTT; cdr3_aa: CASSPPGAVQHSPLHF; v_call: TRBV6-6; clone_size: NA; d_call: NA; j_call: TRBJ1-6
cdr3_nt: TGTGCCAGCAGTGGGGACTTTTCACCCCTCCACTTT; cdr3_aa: CASSGDFSPLHF; v_call: TRBV27; clone_size: few; d_call: NA; j_call: TRBJ1-6
cdr3_nt: TGTGCCAGCAGTTACCAGGGACAGGCGAACACTGAAGCTTTCTTT; cdr3_aa: CASSYQGQANTEAFF; v_call: TRBV6-5; clone_size: NA; d_call: TRBD1; j_call: TRBJ1-1
cdr3_nt: TGTGCCAGCAGTGTCACCGACTCTGGAAACACCATATATTTT; cdr3_aa: CASSVTDSGNTIYF; v_call: TRBV6-1; clone_size: few; d_call: NA; j_call: TRBJ1-3
cdr3_nt: TGTGCCAGCAGCGAGGGGACAGGGGGAGCGACAAATTATGAAAAACTGTTTTTT; cdr3_aa: CASSEGTGGATNYEKLFF; v_call: TRBV2; clone_size: few; d_call: TRBD1; j_call: TRBJ1-4
cdr3_nt: TGTGCCTGGAGTGTAAAGTCTAGCGGGCGGGATGAGCAGTTCTTC; cdr3_aa: CAWSVKSSGRDEQFF; v_call: TRBV30; clone_size: NA; d_call: TRBD2; j_call: TRBJ2-1
cdr3_nt: TGTGCCAGCAGGCCGGGACAGGGTAGCAATCAGCCCCAGCATTTT; cdr3_aa: CASRPGQGSNQPQHF; v_call: TRBV25-1; clone_size: once; d_call: TRBD1; j_call: TRBJ1-5
cdr3_nt: TGCGCCAGCAGCCAAGATATGACTAGCGGGATGAAGACCCAGTACTTC; cdr3_aa: CASSQDMTSGMKTQYF; v_call: TRBV4-3; clone_size: NA; d_call: TRBD2; j_call: TRBJ2-5
cdr3_nt: TGTGCCAGCAGCTTCGGCGGGTTGCAAGAGACCCAGTACTTC; cdr3_aa: CASSFGGLQETQYF; v_call: TRBV11-2; clone_size: NA; d_call: NA; j_call: TRBJ2-5
cdr3_nt: TGTGCCAGTAGTACCCCAGGGAGGGGGAACACTGAAGCTTTCTTT; cdr3_aa: CASSTPGRGNTEAFF; v_call: TRBV19; clone_size: few; d_call: NA; j_call: TRBJ1-1
cdr3_nt: TGTGCCAGCAGTGCCCAGGGGGTTAGCAATCAGCCCCAGCATTTT; cdr3_aa: CASSAQGVSNQPQHF; v_call: TRBV27; clone_size: NA; d_call: TRBD1; j_call: TRBJ1-5
cdr3_nt: TGTGCCAGCAGCCCAATCGGGACCTTCACAGATACGCAGTATTTT; cdr3_aa: CASSPIGTFTDTQYF; v_call: TRBV14; clone_size: NA; d_call: NA; j_call: TRBJ2-3
cdr3_nt: TGTGCCAGCAGTTTAGGGGAAACCCCCGGAGATACGCAGTATTTT; cdr3_aa: CASSLGETPGDTQYF; v_call: TRBV27; clone_size: NA; d_call: NA; j_call: TRBJ2-3
cdr3_nt: TGTGCCAGTAGTATCGGCAGTTCGTTTTGGGAAAAACTGTTTTTT; cdr3_aa: CASSIGSSFWEKLFF; v_call: TRBV19; clone_size: few; d_call: NA; j_call: TRBJ1-4
cdr3_nt: TGTGCTAGTGGTTCAGGACAGAGCACAGATACGCAGTATTTT; cdr3_aa: CASGSGQSTDTQYF; v_call: TRBV12-5; clone_size: NA; d_call: NA; j_call: TRBJ2-3
cdr3_nt: TGCGCCAGCAGATTGACGGCAGGGGTTGATATGTCCTACGAGCAGTACTTC; cdr3_aa: CASRLTAGVDMSYEQYF; v_call: TRBV5-1; clone_size: NA; d_call: NA; j_call: TRBJ2-7
cdr3_nt: TGTGCCAGCTCACCAACCAGGGCAGGCACAGATACGCAGTATTTT; cdr3_aa: CASSPTRAGTDTQYF; v_call: TRBV18; clone_size: once; d_call: NA; j_call: TRBJ2-3
cdr3_nt: TGTGCCAGCAGCTTAGCCCGGACAGCCTTGGGTGAAAAACTGTTTTTT; cdr3_aa: CASSLARTALGEKLFF; v_call: TRBV7-9; clone_size: NA; d_call: NA; j_call: TRBJ1-4
cdr3_nt: TGTGCCAGCAGCACAGGACCCAAGGAACCCCTCCACTTT; cdr3_aa: CASSTGPKEPLHF; v_call: TRBV7-9; clone_size: NA; d_call: NA; j_call: TRBJ1-6
cdr3_nt: TGTGCCAGCAGCGGCGACAGGGGTTGGGGGGATGGCTACACCTTC; cdr3_aa: CASSGDRGWGDGYTF; v_call: TRBV9; clone_size: NA; d_call: TRBD1; j_call: TRBJ1-2
cdr3_nt: TGTGCCAGCAGCTTGATAGGAGGGAGCCAATTCGAGCAGTTCTTC; cdr3_aa: CASSLIGGSQFEQFF; v_call: TRBV5-4; clone_size: NA; d_call: NA; j_call: TRBJ2-1
cdr3_nt: TGTGCCAGCAGCCAATCCCTCGGACAGGAGAGCACAGATACGCAGTATTTT; cdr3_aa: CASSQSLGQESTDTQYF; v_call: TRBV4-2; clone_size: NA; d_call: TRBD1; j_call: TRBJ2-3
cdr3_nt: TGCGCCAGCAGCTTCGGCCAGCTGGGGTACGAGCAGTACTTC; cdr3_aa: CASSFGQLGYEQYF; v_call: TRBV5-1; clone_size: few; d_call: NA; j_call: TRBJ2-7
cdr3_nt: TGTGCCAGCAGCCCATTTGGGCTTGGGGCCAACGTCCTGACTTTC; cdr3_aa: CASSPFGLGANVLTF; v_call: TRBV7-6; clone_size: NA; d_call: NA; j_call: TRBJ2-6
cdr3_nt: TGCGCCAGCAGTCCTGAGATCAATCAGCCCCAGCATTTT; cdr3_aa: CASSPEINQPQHF; v_call: TRBV5-1; clone_size: NA; d_call: NA; j_call: TRBJ1-5
cdr3_nt: TGTGCCAGCAGCTCAACGGCGGGATCAAGGGAGCAGTTCTTC; cdr3_aa: CASSSTAGSREQFF; v_call: TRBV5-6; clone_size: NA; d_call: NA; j_call: TRBJ2-1